The 25 T cell receptor beta chains listed next were all sequenced from one sample in a study of blood T cells in healthy people across ages. Combining a sample-barcoded 5' primer with a J-beta primer mix, a second PCR ran for about 7 to 12 cycles. TCRdb re-analysed the 5' RACE reads in MiXCR, keeping a single row per CDR3 protein. Of roughly 1,500,000 distinct CDR3 sequences listed, 35% to 45% are singletons. The specimen sequenced was blood. Receptors were obtained from a woman in her late teens or twenties in good health.

The V and J genes are TRBV6-5 and TRBJ1-3; 9 bases align to TRBD1. The J segment lost 0 bases and the V segment lost 0 bases, leaving 6 bases of the junction unmatched. The CDR3 contains 18 residues. The germline CDR1 and CDR2 sequences are MNHEY and SVGAGI. CDR3 protein: CASSYSGQGPNSGNTIYF. Written as DNA, the CDR3 is TGTGCCAGCAGTTACTCGGGACAGGGCCCCAACTCTGGAAACACCATATATTTT.

This clonotype has more than one count but fewer than ten. CDR3: CASRPLPGQDSYEQYF. The CDR3 DNA follows: TGTGCCAGCAGACCCCTCCCGGGACAGGACTCCTACGAGCAGTACTTC. The chain combines TRBV12-3 or TRBV12-4 with TRBJ2-7; 8 bases align to TRBD1. Trimming cost V 6 bases and J 0 bases; bases outside gene matches: 10. The CDR3 has 16 residues.

The chain carries TRBV28 and TRBJ2-1; TRBD2 matches 11 bases. CDR3 length: 14 amino acids. Losses at the gene ends were 10 bases for V and 4 bases for J; bases not matched to a gene: 6. The V gene's germline CDR1 is MDHEN and CDR2 SYDVKM. CDR3 residues: CATTLAGGYNEQFF. CDR3 nucleotides: TGTGCCACCACCTTAGCGGGGGGGTACAATGAGCAGTTCTTC.

The chain couples TRBV2 to TRBJ1-6, with D possibly matching TRBD1 (6 bases). This CDR3 is built from 16 residues. V gave up 3 bases and J gave up 8 bases, with 17 bases separating them. CDR1 SNHLY and CDR2 FYNNEI come from the germline V gene. The CDR3 coding sequence is TGTGCCAGCAGTGAGAGGGGGGCCCAAGTATATTCACCCCTCCACTTT. Amino acids: CASSERGAQVYSPLHF.

This clonotype has just a few counts. The V gene is TRBV6-5, the J gene TRBJ2-7; TRBD2 agrees at 12 bases. The V gene end was trimmed by 3 bases and the J gene end by 4 bases; junction bases not matched to a gene: 13. The CDR3 runs to 18 residues. Per germline, CDR1 MNHEY and CDR2 SVGAGI. In DNA form, the CDR3 reads TGTGCCAGCAGTTATCCCACCTCTAGCGGGAGGGCTCCTTACGAGCAGTACTTC. Translating gives CASSYPTSSGRAPYEQYF.

The genes are TRBV20-1 and TRBJ2-6; TRBD1 matches at 11 bases. J gave up 2 bases and V 2 bases, and 5 bases lay outside the gene matches. The V gene's germline CDR1 is DFQATT and CDR2 SNEGSKA (reference sequence). The CDR3 totals 17 residues. CDR3 in amino acids: CSARPGTGGTGANVLTF. The CDR3 nucleotides read TGCAGTGCTAGACCCGGGACAGGGGGGACTGGGGCCAACGTCCTGACTTTC.

The chain carries TRBV20-1 and TRBJ2-1, with 8 bases lining up with TRBD1. Losses at the gene ends were 7 bases for V and 12 bases for J; bases not matched to a gene: 14. Germline CDR1 and CDR2: DFQATT and SNEGSKA (reference sequence). The CDR3 is made up of 13 amino acids. This CDR3 is CSGGTGPGNGQFF. The CDR3 DNA sequence: TGCAGTGGGGGGACAGGTCCCGGCAACGGGCAGTTCTTC.

This clonotype appeared once. The chain couples TRBV20-1 to TRBJ2-5, with a weak D call TRBD2 (5 bases). V was trimmed by 3 bases and J by 11 bases, leaving 25 bases between them. Germline V CDR1 and CDR2: DFQATT, SNEGSKA (reference sequence). The CDR3 totals 15 residues. The CDR3 loop is CSASFPGLDPREQYF. The CDR3 DNA reads as TGCAGTGCTAGTTTTCCGGGCCTCGACCCGAGGGAGCAGTACTTC.

V and J are TRBV20-1 and TRBJ1-1; 8 positions match TRBD1. CDR1 and CDR2 (germline): DFQATT, SNEGSKA (reference sequence). This CDR3 is built from 18 residues. Trimming at V came to 6 bases and at J to 4 bases, leaving 22 bases not matched to a gene. The CDR3 reads CSANRGGIQGGRVTEAFF. The CDR3 DNA reads as TGCAGTGCCAATAGGGGAGGAATACAGGGGGGGCGGGTCACTGAAGCTTTCTTT.

The V call is TRBV28, the J call TRBJ1-2, with a weak D call TRBD1 (5 bases). Germline CDR1 is MDHEN and CDR2 is SYDVKM. Trimming cost V 6 bases and J 8 bases, with 13 bases left between them. The CDR3 runs 12 residues. The CDR3 coding sequence is TGTGCCAGCAGATTGCCAGGGTTGGGCTACACCTTC. It codes for CASRLPGLGYTF.

The chain recombines TRBV5-1 with TRBJ2-4; 8 bases agree with TRBD1. The J segment lost 0 bases and the V segment lost 1 base, leaving 12 bases of the junction unmatched. The CDR3 is 19 amino acids. Germline loops: CDR1 SGHRS, CDR2 YFSETQ. CDR3 sequence reads: CASSLSSWTGPLAKNIQYF. As DNA, the CDR3 is TGCGCCAGCAGCTTGTCGTCCTGGACAGGGCCATTAGCCAAAAACATTCAGTACTTC. The variable domain in full, with the rest retrieved from reference TRBV5-1 and TRBJ2-4, is KAGVTQTPRYLIKTRGQQVTLSCSPISGHRSVSWYQQTPGQGLQFLFEYFSETQRNKGNFPGRFSGRQFSNSRSEMNVSTLELGDSALYLCASSLSSWTGPLAKNIQYFGAGTRLSVL.

This clonotype was detected only a few times. V and J are TRBV29-1 and TRBJ2-3; D may correspond to TRBD1 or TRBD2 (5 bases each). Germline CDR1 is SQVTM and CDR2 is ANQGSEA. The ends were cut back, 7 bases at V and 1 base at J, with 15 bases in the middle. This CDR3 has 14 residues. The DNA for the CDR3 is TGCAGCGAGATCAGGGCGGGCGGCACAGATACGCAGTATTTT. Amino acid sequence: CSEIRAGGTDTQYF.

The V gene is TRBV7-2, the J gene TRBJ2-7, with 8 nucleotides matching TRBD1. V shed 4 bases, J shed 0 bases, and the junction held 8 bases outside the gene matches. Germline V gene sequence: CDR1 SGHTA, CDR2 FQGNSA. This CDR3 spans 16 amino acids. The CDR3 loop is CASSSGRQGSSYEQYF. In DNA, the CDR3 is TGTGCCAGCAGCTCAGGGCGACAGGGGTCCTCCTACGAGCAGTACTTC.

This sequence joins TRBV28 and TRBJ2-1, with 9 nucleotides matching TRBD1. Germline-derived CDR1 and CDR2 are MDHEN and SYDVKM. With V trimmed by 7 bases and J by 8 bases, 12 bases remained unmatched. The CDR3 has 15 amino acids. The CDR3 loop reads CASTLRDREAHEQFF. CDR3 sequence (DNA): TGTGCCAGCACCTTACGGGACAGGGAGGCCCATGAGCAGTTCTTC.

The CDR3 loop is CASSLWGTGEIKRPQYF. DNA of the CDR3: TGTGCCAGCAGTTTATGGGGGACAGGAGAAATCAAGAGACCCCAGTACTTC. The chain joins TRBV27 to TRBJ2-5; 8 bases align to TRBD1. The CDR3 length is 17 residues. Per the germline V gene, CDR1 is MNHEY and CDR2 is SMNVEV (reference sequence). J lost 9 bases, V lost 1 base, and 16 bases had no gene match.

The chain is built from TRBV29-1 and TRBJ2-7, with 11 bases fitting TRBD1. The CDR3 runs to 13 residues. CDR1 is SQVTM, CDR2 ANQGSEA, per germline. The CDR3 is CNVGQGVSYEQYF. In nucleotides, the CDR3 is TGCAACGTGGGACAGGGGGTTTCCTACGAGCAGTACTTC.

This rearrangement joins TRBV29-1 to TRBJ1-2, with a tentative D call TRBD1 (5 bases). The CDR3 contains 16 residues. Germline V gene lookup returns CDR1 SQVTM and CDR2 ANQGSEA. Trimming cost V 0 bases and J 3 bases, with 17 bases left between them. Written as DNA, the CDR3 is TGCAGCGTTGAAGATCCAGGGCAGGGTATTGACTATGGCTACACCTTC. This codes for CSVEDPGQGIDYGYTF.

The table lists this clonotype with a few counts. The rearrangement joins TRBV6-5 to TRBJ2-7; D assignment may be TRBD1 or TRBD2 (6 bases each). This CDR3 spans 13 amino acids. Per the germline V gene, CDR1 is MNHEY and CDR2 is SVGAGI. V was clipped by 6 bases and J by 2 bases, with 11 bases between them. In nucleotides, the CDR3 is TGTGCCAGCAGGCGGGACAACACCTACGAGCAGTACTTC. The encoded protein is CASRRDNTYEQYF.

The chain is built from TRBV5-1 and TRBJ1-1, with a possible D match to TRBD1 (5 bases). The CDR3 runs to 17 residues. V gave up 0 bases and J gave up 5 bases, with 20 bases separating them. The germline gives CDR1 SGHRS, CDR2 YFSETQ. The CDR3 reads CASSLARLSGEGTEAFF. The CDR3 DNA reads TGCGCCAGCAGCTTGGCTCGACTATCGGGGGAGGGGACTGAAGCTTTCTTT. Full variable domain (remainder filled in from reference TRBV5-1 and TRBJ1-1): KAGVTQTPRYLIKTRGQQVTLSCSPISGHRSVSWYQQTPGQGLQFLFEYFSETQRNKGNFPGRFSGRQFSNSRSEMNVSTLELGDSALYLCASSLARLSGEGTEAFFGQGTRLTVV.

V and J are TRBV11-2 and TRBJ2-1, with D tentatively TRBD2 (5 bases). V gave up 3 bases and J gave up 13 bases, with 22 bases separating them. Germline V gene lookup returns CDR1 SGHAT and CDR2 FQNNGV. The CDR3 runs to 15 residues. The CDR3 DNA is TGTGCCAGCAGCTTTACGGGAAGGGTCCAAGAGACCCAGTTCTTC. Amino acids: CASSFTGRVQETQFF.

In its sample, this clonotype was seen a few times. The rearrangement links TRBV4-2 to TRBJ2-1, with TRBD2 matching over 11 bases. The germline V gene has CDR1 LGHNA and CDR2 YNFKEQ. This CDR3 has 15 amino acids. Germline trimming cut 4 bases from V and 6 bases from J; bases unmatched to any gene: 5. This CDR3 is CASSPTSGAPNEQFF. In DNA, the CDR3 is TGTGCCAGCAGCCCGACTAGCGGGGCCCCCAATGAGCAGTTCTTC.

A note on this clonotype: A read error may account for a junction end that differs from germline. The rearrangement links TRBV28 to TRBJ2-1; D is tentatively TRBD1 or TRBD2 (5 bases each). The CDR3 is 16 amino acids. The germline CDR1 and CDR2 sequences are MDHEN and SYDVKM. DNA of the CDR3: TGTGCCAGCAGTTTCCCGGGACCTAGACCCTACACTGAGCAGTTCTTC. The encoded protein is CASSFPGPRPYTEQFF.

The chain uses TRBV6-5 and TRBJ2-5; 12 nucleotides match TRBD1. The J call may be mistaken, given a closer DNA end match to TRBJ2-7. CDR3 length: 15 amino acids. Germline CDR1 and CDR2: MNHEY and SVGAGI. The CDR3 region is CASSYPGQGAGEQYF. CDR3 DNA sequence: TGTGCCAGCAGTTACCCGGGACAGGGGGCCGGCGAGCAGTACTTC.

The chain couples TRBV18 to TRBJ2-4; TRBD1 matches 9 bases. The J call is doubtful: the DNA matches TRBJ2-7 better. The CDR3 is 14 residues long. Germline V gene data show CDR1 as KGHSH and CDR2 as LQKENI. The CDR3 nucleotides read TGTGCCAGCTCACTACAGGGGGCAAAGGACGAGCAGTACTTC. This sequence encodes CASSLQGAKDEQYF.

This clonotype has more than one count but fewer than ten. The chain has TRBV29-1 and TRBJ2-5; 9 bases agree with TRBD1. Germline trimming cut 6 bases from V and 4 bases from J; bases unmatched to any gene: 9. Germline CDR1 reads SQVTM; CDR2 reads ANQGSEA. There are 14 residues in the CDR3. CDR3 in DNA: TGCAGCGTCGTGGACAGGGGAGTGGGAGAGACCCAGTACTTC. Protein product: CSVVDRGVGETQYF.